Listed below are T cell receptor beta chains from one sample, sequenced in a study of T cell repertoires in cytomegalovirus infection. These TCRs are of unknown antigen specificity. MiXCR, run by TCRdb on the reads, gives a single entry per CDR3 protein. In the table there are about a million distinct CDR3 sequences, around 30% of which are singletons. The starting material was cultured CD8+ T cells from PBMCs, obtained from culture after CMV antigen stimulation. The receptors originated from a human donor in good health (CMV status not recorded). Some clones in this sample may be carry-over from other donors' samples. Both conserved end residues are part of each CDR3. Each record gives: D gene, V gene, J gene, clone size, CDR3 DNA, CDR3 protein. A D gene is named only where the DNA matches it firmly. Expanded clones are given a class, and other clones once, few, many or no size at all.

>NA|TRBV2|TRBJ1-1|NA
TGTGCCAGCAGTGACCCAACAAACGCTGAAGCTTTCTTT
CASSDPTNAEAFF
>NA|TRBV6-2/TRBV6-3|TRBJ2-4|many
TGTGCCAGCAGTTACGGCGGTCCGGCAGGGGATTCGGCCAAAAACATTCAGTACTTC
CASSYGGPAGDSAKNIQYF
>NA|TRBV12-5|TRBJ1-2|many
TGTGCTAGTGGTTTCGGCATCCACTATGGCTACACCTTC
CASGFGIHYGYTF
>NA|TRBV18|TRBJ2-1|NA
TGTGCCAGCTCACTTGGACTGACTTTGCCCCCCTACAATGAGCAGTTCTTC
CASSLGLTLPPYNEQFF
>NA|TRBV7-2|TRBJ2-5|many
TGTGCCAGCAGCTTGGGAACGTTCCAAGAGACCCAGTACTTC
CASSLGTFQETQYF
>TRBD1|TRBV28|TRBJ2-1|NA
TGTGCCAGCAGTCCGGGACAGGGGGGACACTCCTACAATGAGCAGTTCTTC
CASSPGQGGHSYNEQFF
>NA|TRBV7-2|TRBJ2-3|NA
TGTGCCAGCGCCATTTTCGCAGATACGCAGTATTTT
CASAIFADTQYF
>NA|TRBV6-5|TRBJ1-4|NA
TGTGCCAGCAGTTTCGCGGGAGGAGAGGAAAAACTGTTTTTT
CASSFAGGEEKLFF
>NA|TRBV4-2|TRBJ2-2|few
TGTGCCAGCAGCCAAGAGTTGACTAACACCGGGGAGCTGTTTTTT
CASSQELTNTGELFF
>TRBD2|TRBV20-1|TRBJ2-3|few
TGCAGCACCCCGGGGGGGGCCTTGGCCCCCTCGGATACGCAGTATTTT
CSTPGGALAPSDTQYF
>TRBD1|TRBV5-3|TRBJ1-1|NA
TGTGCCAGCAGCTTTTGGACAGGCCCGACCACTGAAGCTTTCTTT
CASSFWTGPTTEAFF